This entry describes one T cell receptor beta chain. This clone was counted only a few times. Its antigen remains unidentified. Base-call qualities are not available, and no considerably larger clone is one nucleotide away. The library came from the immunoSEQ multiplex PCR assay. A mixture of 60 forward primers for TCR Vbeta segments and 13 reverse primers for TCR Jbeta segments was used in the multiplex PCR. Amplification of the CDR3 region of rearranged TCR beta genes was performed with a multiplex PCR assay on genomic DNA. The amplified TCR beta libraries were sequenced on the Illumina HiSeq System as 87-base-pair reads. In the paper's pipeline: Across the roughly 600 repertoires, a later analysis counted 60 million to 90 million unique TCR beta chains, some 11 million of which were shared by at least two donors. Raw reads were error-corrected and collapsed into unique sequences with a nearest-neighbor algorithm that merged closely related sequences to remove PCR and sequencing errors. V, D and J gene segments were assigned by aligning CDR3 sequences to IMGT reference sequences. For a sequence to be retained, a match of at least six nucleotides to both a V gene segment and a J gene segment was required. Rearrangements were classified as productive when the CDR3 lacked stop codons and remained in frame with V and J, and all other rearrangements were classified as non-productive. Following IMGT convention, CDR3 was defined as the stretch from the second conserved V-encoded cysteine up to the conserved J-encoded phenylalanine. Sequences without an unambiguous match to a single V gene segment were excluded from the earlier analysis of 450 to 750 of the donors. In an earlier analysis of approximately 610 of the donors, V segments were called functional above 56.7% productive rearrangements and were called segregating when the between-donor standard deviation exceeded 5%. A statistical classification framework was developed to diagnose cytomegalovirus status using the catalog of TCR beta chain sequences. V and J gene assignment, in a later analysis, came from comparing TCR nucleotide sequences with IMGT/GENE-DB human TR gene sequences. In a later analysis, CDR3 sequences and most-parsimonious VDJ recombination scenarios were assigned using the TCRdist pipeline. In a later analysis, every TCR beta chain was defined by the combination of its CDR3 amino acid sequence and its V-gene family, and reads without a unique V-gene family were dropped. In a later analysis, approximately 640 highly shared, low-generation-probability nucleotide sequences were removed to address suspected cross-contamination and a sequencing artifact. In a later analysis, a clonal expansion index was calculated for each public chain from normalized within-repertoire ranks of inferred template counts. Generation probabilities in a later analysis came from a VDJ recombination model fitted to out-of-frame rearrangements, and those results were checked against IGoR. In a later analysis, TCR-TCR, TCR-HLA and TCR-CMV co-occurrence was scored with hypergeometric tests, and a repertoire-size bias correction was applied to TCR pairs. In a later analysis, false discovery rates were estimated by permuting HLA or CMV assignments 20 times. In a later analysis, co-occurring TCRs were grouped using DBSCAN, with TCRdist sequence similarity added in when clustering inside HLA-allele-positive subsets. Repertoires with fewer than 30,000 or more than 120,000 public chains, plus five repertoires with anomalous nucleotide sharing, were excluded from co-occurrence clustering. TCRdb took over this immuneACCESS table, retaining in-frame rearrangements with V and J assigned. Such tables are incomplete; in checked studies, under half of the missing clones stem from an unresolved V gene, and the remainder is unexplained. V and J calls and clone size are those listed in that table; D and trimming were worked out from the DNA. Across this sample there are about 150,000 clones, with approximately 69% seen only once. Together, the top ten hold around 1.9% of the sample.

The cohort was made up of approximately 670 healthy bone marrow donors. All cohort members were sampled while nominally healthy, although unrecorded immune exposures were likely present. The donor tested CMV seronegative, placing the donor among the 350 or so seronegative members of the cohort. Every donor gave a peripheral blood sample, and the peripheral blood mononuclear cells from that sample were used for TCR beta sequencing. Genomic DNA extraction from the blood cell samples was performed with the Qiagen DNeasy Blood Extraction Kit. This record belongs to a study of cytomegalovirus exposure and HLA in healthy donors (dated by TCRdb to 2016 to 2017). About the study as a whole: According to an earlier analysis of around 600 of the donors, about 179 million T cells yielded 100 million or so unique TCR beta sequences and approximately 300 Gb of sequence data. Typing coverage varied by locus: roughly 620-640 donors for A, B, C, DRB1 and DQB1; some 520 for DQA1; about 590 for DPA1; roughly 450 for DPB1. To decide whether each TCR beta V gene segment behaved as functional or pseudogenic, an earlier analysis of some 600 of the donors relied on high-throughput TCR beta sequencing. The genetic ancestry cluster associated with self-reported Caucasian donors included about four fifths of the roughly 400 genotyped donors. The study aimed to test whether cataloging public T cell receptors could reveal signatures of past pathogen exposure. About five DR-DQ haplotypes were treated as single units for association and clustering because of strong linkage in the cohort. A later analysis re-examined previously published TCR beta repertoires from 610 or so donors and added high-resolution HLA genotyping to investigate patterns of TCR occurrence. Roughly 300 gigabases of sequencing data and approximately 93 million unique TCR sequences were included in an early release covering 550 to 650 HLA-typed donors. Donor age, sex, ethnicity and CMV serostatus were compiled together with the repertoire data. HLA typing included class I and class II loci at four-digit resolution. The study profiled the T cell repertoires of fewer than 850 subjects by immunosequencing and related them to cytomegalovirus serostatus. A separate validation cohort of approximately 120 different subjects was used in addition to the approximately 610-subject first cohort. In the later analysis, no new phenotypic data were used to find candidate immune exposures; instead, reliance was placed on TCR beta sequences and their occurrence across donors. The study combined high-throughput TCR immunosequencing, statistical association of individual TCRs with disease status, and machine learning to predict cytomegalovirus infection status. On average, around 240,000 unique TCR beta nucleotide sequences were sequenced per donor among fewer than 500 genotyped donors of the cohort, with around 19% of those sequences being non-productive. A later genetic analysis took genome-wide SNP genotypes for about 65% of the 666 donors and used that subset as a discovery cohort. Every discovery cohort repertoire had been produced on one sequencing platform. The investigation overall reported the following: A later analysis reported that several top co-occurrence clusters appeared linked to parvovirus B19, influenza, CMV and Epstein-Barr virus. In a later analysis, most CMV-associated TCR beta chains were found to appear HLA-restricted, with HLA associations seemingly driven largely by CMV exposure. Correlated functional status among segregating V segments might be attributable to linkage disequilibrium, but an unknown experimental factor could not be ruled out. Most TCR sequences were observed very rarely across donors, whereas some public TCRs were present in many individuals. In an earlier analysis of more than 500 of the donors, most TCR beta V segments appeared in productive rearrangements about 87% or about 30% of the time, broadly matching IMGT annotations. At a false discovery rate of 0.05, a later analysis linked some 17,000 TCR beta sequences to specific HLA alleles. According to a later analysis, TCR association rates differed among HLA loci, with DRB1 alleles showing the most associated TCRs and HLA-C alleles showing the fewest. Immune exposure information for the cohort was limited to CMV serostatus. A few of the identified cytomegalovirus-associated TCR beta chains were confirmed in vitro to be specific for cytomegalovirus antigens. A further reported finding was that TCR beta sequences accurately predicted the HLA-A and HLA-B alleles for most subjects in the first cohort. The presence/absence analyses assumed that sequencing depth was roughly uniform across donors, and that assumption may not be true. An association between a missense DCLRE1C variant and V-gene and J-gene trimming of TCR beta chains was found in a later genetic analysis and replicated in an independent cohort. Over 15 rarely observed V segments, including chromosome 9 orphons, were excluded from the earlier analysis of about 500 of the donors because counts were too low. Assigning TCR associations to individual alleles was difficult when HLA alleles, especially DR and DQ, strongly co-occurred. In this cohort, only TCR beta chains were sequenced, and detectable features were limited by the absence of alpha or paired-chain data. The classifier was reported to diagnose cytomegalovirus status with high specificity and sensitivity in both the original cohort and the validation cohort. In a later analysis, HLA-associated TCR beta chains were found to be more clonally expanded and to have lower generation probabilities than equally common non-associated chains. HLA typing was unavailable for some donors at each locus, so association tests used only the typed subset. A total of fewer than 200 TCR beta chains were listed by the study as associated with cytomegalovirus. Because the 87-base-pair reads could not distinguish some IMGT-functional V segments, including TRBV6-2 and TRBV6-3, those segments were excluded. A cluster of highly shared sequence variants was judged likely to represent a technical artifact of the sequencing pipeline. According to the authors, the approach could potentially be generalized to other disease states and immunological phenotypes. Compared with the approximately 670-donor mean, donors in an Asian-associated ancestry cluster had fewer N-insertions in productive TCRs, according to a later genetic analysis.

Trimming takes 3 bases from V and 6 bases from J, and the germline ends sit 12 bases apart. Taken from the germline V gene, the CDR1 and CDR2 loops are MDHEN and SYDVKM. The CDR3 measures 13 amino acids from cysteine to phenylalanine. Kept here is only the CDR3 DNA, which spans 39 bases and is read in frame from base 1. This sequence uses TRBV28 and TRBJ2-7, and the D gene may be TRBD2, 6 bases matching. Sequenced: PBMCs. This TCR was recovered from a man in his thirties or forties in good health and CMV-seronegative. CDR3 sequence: CASSFGEASEQYF. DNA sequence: TGTGCCAGCAGTTTTGGGGAGGCAAGCGAGCAGTACTTC.